The 3 T cell receptor beta chains listed next were all sequenced from one sample in a study of OX40 agonist ivuxolimab in advanced cancers. Libraries were prepared by immunoSEQ multiplex PCR; TCRdb keeps only in-frame clonotypes and omits some of them. Counted here are 90,000 or so clones, about 87% occurring once; the ten biggest clones make up around 1.5%. The sequencing used CD4+ or CD8+ T cells sorted from blood, collected in a trial of the OX40 agonist ivuxolimab. These receptors originate from an adult with an advanced solid tumor such as melanoma, head and neck, liver or kidney cancer.

This clone showed up just once. The chain couples TRBV6-5 to TRBJ2-1; 12 nucleotides agree with TRBD2. The germline V gene encodes CDR1 MNHEY and CDR2 SVGAGI. The CDR3 totals 15 residues. The ends lost 6 bases at V and 7 bases at J; junction bases unmatched: 7. CDR3 sequence: CASRPPLAGGNEQFF. CDR3 DNA: TGTGCCAGCAGACCCCCGCTAGCGGGGGGGAATGAGCAGTTCTTC.

The genes are TRBV9 and TRBJ2-3; unclear D gene. The CDR3 has 12 amino acids. V was trimmed by 0 bases and J by 9 bases, leaving 8 bases between them. The V gene's germline CDR1 is SGDLS and CDR2 YYNGEE. The CDR3 is CASSVVVGTQYF. The CDR3 DNA sequence: TGTGCCAGCAGCGTAGTGGTAGGGACGCAGTATTTT.

This clone has only one observation. The genes are TRBV5-1 and TRBJ2-7, with D unresolved. Germline V gene lookup returns CDR1 SGHRS and CDR2 YFSETQ. V lost 4 bases and J lost 5, with 16 bases in between. The CDR3 has 14 amino acids. The CDR3 loop reads CASSPDLNWDEQYF. CDR3 nucleotides: TGCGCCAGCAGCCCGGATCTAAATTGGGACGAGCAGTACTTC.